These 22 T cell receptor beta chains originate from one sample sequenced in a study of blood T cell repertoires in COVID-19. Generated by immunoSEQ multiplex PCR, the TCRdb table keeps only in-frame clones and is missing some. Of 150,000 to 200,000 clones listed, 86% are singletons. The sequenced sample consisted of peripheral blood. The receptors come from a man younger than 35 with acute or convalescent COVID-19.

This clone was recorded once. This chain joins TRBV6-5 and TRBJ1-1; TRBD1 matches at 7 bases. The CDR3 length is 15 residues. Germline CDR1 and CDR2: MNHEY and SVGAGI. The V segment lost 7 bases and the J segment 0 bases; nucleotides outside the gene matches: 8. In DNA form, the CDR3 reads TGTGCCAGCATCCGACAGGGTGGGGTGAACACTGAAGCTTTCTTT. Its translation: CASIRQGGVNTEAFF.

CDR3 nucleotide sequence: TGTGCCAGCAGTCCCCATCGCAGCACCGGGGAGCTGTTTTTT. Encoded protein: CASSPHRSTGELFF. J is TRBJ2-2 and V is TRBV28; D is ambiguous. Germline lookup yields CDR1 MDHEN and CDR2 SYDVKM. Trimming cost V 5 bases and J 4 bases, with 11 bases left between them. This CDR3 comprises 14 residues. Together with reference TRBV28 and TRBJ2-2, the CDR3 gives the full variable domain: DVKVTQSSRYLVKRTGEKVFLECVQDMDHENMFWYRQDPGLGLRLIYFSYDVKMKEKGDIPEGYSVSREKKERFSLILESASTNQTSMYLCASSPHRSTGELFFGEGSRLTVL.

The J gene is TRBJ2-1, the V gene TRBV6-4; D unresolved. Per the germline V gene, CDR1 is MRHNA and CDR2 is SNTAGT. Trimming pared 2 bases from V and 0 bases from J, leaving 14 bases between. There are 17 residues in the CDR3. The CDR3 nucleotides are TGTGCCAGCAGTGACCACTTCCAGGTGAGCTCCTACAATGAGCAGTTCTTC. Amino acids: CASSDHFQVSSYNEQFF.

The rearrangement uses TRBV7-8 and TRBJ2-1, with D tentatively TRBD2 (7 bases). CDR1 and CDR2 from the germline V gene are SGHVS and FQNEAQ. This CDR3 comprises 11 residues. Trimming removed 8 bases at V and 9 bases at J, with 11 bases between. CDR3: CASGGAVEQFF. In DNA, the CDR3 is TGTGCCAGCGGGGGGGCCGTTGAGCAGTTCTTC.

The chain couples TRBV7-2 to TRBJ2-2, with TRBD2 matching over 7 bases. Trimming took 5 bases from V and 0 from J; bases not matched to a gene: 6. The germline V gene has CDR1 SGHTA and CDR2 FQGNSA. The CDR3 totals 16 residues. The CDR3 nucleotides read TGTGCCAGCAGCAGGACACTAGCGACGAACACCGGGGAGCTGTTTTTT. Encoded protein: CASSRTLATNTGELFF. The whole variable domain, remainder taken from reference TRBV7-2 and TRBJ2-2, is GAGVSQSPSNKVTEKGKDVELRCDPISGHTALYWYRQSLGQGLEFLIYFQGNSAPDKSGLPSDRFSAERTGGSVSTLTIQRTQQEDSAVYLCASSRTLATNTGELFFGEGSRLTVL.

The chain uses TRBV30 and TRBJ1-5, with D possibly matching TRBD1 (5 bases). Trimming left V 0 bases short and J 3 bases short, with 12 bases between. The CDR3 sequence is 15 residues long. The germline V gene encodes CDR1 GTSNPN and CDR2 SVGIG (reference sequence). CDR3 sequence reads: CAWSVGGVFNQPQHF. The CDR3 nucleotides read TGTGCCTGGAGTGTGGGGGGGGTGTTCAATCAGCCCCAGCATTTT.

The rearrangement uses TRBV25-1 and TRBJ1-1; no firm D call. Between the trimmed V and J ends, which lost 6 bases and 1 base, there was a span of 9 bases. The CDR3 contains 13 residues. Germline CDR1 reads MGHDK; CDR2 reads SYGVNS. The CDR3 is CASRVTENTEAFF. The CDR3 nucleotides read TGTGCCAGCAGAGTTACAGAGAACACTGAAGCTTTCTTT. Full variable domain (outside the CDR3, taken from reference TRBV25-1 and TRBJ1-1): EADIYQTPRYLVIGTGKKITLECSQTMGHDKMYWYQQDPGMELHLIHYSYGVNSTEKGDLSSESTVSRIRTEHFPLTLESARPSHTSQYLCASRVTENTEAFFGQGTRLTVV.

This clone has a single count. The chain recombines TRBV29-1 with TRBJ1-2; D remains ambiguous. This CDR3 comprises 13 residues. Trimming pared 0 bases from V and 5 bases from J, leaving 10 bases between. Germline V gene data show CDR1 as SQVTM and CDR2 as ANQGSEA. Written as DNA, the CDR3 is TGCAGCGTTGAAGATAGCGGAGAGTATGGCTACACCTTC. This translates into CSVEDSGEYGYTF.

The V gene is TRBV7-2, the J gene TRBJ2-5; D is perhaps TRBD1 (7 bases). The CDR3 is 14 amino acids. CDR1 and CDR2 (germline): SGHTA, FQGNSA. Trimming shortened V by 5 bases and J by 7 bases, and 17 bases separated the two germline ends. CDR3 sequence (DNA): TGTGCCAGCAGCGCAAGCAGGGGGGCCCCGACCCAGTACTTC. The encoded protein is CASSASRGAPTQYF.

About this clone: A junction boundary mismatches the germline segment, possibly from a read error. V and J are TRBV9 and TRBJ1-2; 7 nucleotides match TRBD1. Germline V CDR1 and CDR2: SGDLS, YYNGEE. CDR3 length: 15 residues. The CDR3 protein is CASNQGELEYYGYTF. The CDR3 DNA follows: TGTGCCAGCAACCAGGGGGAGTTGGAGTACTACGGCTACACCTTC.

The gene calls are TRBV5-4 and TRBJ2-3; TRBD2 aligns across 8 bases. The CDR3 is 14 amino acids. V lost 3 bases, J lost 1 base, and 1 base stayed unmatched. The germline CDR1 and CDR2 sequences are SGHNT and YYREEE (reference sequence). The CDR3 nucleotides read TGTGCCAGCAGCTCGCGGGGGGGCACAGATACGCAGTATTTT. Its translation is CASSSRGGTDTQYF. The complete variable domain, with remaining parts taken from reference TRBV5-4 and TRBJ2-3, reads ETGVTQSPTHLIKTRGQQVTLRCSSQSGHNTVSWYQQALGQGPQFIFQYYREEENGRGNFPPRFSGLQFPNYSSELNVNALELDDSALYLCASSSRGGTDTQYFGPGTRLTVL.

The gene calls are TRBV6-1 and TRBJ1-5; D unclear. Trimming removed 1 base from V and 4 bases from J, with 11 bases in between. The CDR3 length is 15 residues. CDR1 and CDR2 (germline): MNHNS, SASEGT. The CDR3 DNA sequence: TGTGCCAGCAGTGAAGGTCTTGGGAGAAATCAGCCCCAGCATTTT. Protein product: CASSEGLGRNQPQHF.

The chain carries TRBV6-1 and TRBJ1-3, with 9 nucleotides matching TRBD1. J lost 0 bases, V lost 3 bases, and 3 bases had no gene match. The CDR3 totals 16 residues. The germline CDR1 and CDR2 sequences are MNHNS and SASEGT. This CDR3 reads CASSELGQGSGNTIYF. The CDR3 coding sequence is TGTGCCAGCAGTGAGTTGGGACAGGGCTCTGGAAACACCATATATTTT.

The V and J genes are TRBV7-8 and TRBJ2-7, with TRBD1 matching 10 bases. The V gene's germline CDR1 is SGHVS and CDR2 FQNEAQ. CDR3 length: 15 residues. V was clipped by 5 bases and J by 1 base; unmatched bases: 5. The CDR3 region is CASSPGTGDSYEQYF. CDR3 nucleotide sequence: TGTGCCAGCAGCCCAGGGACAGGGGATTCCTACGAGCAGTACTTC.

The CDR3 DNA sequence: TGTGCCAGCAGCCAAGAAGGTACCAGGGGGCTTTATCAGCCCCAGCATTTT. Amino acid sequence: CASSQEGTRGLYQPQHF. V gene TRBV4-2 combines with J gene TRBJ1-5; 8 positions match TRBD1. The junction had 9 bases not matched to a gene; V was cut back by 0 bases and J by 5 bases. The CDR3 is 17 amino acids. Germline V gives CDR1 LGHNA, CDR2 YNFKEQ.

The V and J genes are TRBV30 and TRBJ1-6, with D perhaps TRBD1 (6 bases). CDR1 is GTSNPN, CDR2 SVGIG, per germline (reference sequence). This CDR3 has 15 residues. With 5 bases removed from V and 1 base from J, the gap between germline ends came to 12 bases. CDR3: CAWLNRESYNSPLHF. CDR3 in DNA: TGTGCCTGGCTAAACAGGGAATCCTATAATTCACCCCTCCACTTT.

The V call is TRBV14, the J call TRBJ1-1, with TRBD1 as a possible D gene (6 bases). This CDR3 has 13 amino acids. The V end was cut by 5 bases, the J end by 3 bases, with 10 bases between. In germline, CDR1 is SGHDN, CDR2 FVKESK. CDR3 region: CASSMQGYTEAFF. For the CDR3, the DNA is TGTGCCAGCAGCATGCAGGGGTACACTGAAGCTTTCTTT.

The V gene is TRBV27, the J gene TRBJ2-1, with 8 bases matching TRBD2. The CDR3 is 14 amino acids. Trimming removed 8 bases from V and 4 bases from J; junction bases left unmatched: 7. Germline CDR1 reads MNHEY; CDR2 reads SMNVEV (reference sequence). CDR3 nucleotide sequence: TGTGCCAGCGGTCACGGGGGGGTTTACAATGAGCAGTTCTTC. As protein: CASGHGGVYNEQFF.

The CDR3 spells CASSYWRGTEAFF. The CDR3 nucleotides are TGTGCCAGCAGTTATTGGAGAGGCACTGAAGCTTTCTTT. The chain has TRBV6-5 and TRBJ1-1; no firm D call. This CDR3 spans 13 amino acids. V was cut by 3 bases and J by 4 bases, with 9 bases left in between. Germline V gene sequence: CDR1 MNHEY, CDR2 SVGAGI.

CDR3 DNA: TGTGCCAGCAGTTTATTCTCAGGGGAGTTGTACGAGCAGTACTTC. It yields the protein CASSLFSGELYEQYF. The genes are TRBV27 and TRBJ2-7, with a weak D call TRBD1 (6 bases). Deletions cut 1 base from V and 4 bases from J, with 14 bases between. In germline, CDR1 is MNHEY, CDR2 SMNVEV (reference sequence). The CDR3 covers 15 residues.

The rearrangement joins TRBV18 to TRBJ1-2; weak D call: TRBD1 (5 bases). There are 14 residues in the CDR3. Germline V lookup: CDR1 KGHSH, CDR2 LQKENI. Trimming took 2 bases from V and 4 from J, leaving 11 bases between them. For the CDR3, the DNA is TGTGCCAGCTCACCAGGGCAGGGACTCTATGGCTACACCTTC. The encoded protein is CASSPGQGLYGYTF.

The chain employs TRBV6-6 and TRBJ1-5; 8 bases line up with TRBD1. The length of the CDR3 is 15 residues. CDR1 is MNHNY, CDR2 SVGAGI, per germline (reference sequence). V dropped 5 bases and J dropped 3; count of bases not matched to a gene: 6. CDR3 loop: CASSITGGINQPQHF. CDR3 bases: TGTGCCAGCAGTATCACAGGGGGGATCAATCAGCCCCAGCATTTT.